Following are 29 T cell receptor beta chains from one sample sequenced in a study of blood T cell repertoires in COVID-19. Clones were read by immunoSEQ multiplex PCR, and TCRdb kept only the in-frame ones, dropping some. This sample has 200,000 to 250,000 clones, with approximately 90% found just once. The sequenced material came from peripheral blood. The receptors here all came from a man between 25 and 39 years old who had recovered from COVID-19.

This clone was seen only once. The chain combines TRBV7-6 with TRBJ1-2, with D hard to call. The CDR3 loop spans 14 amino acids. Trimming left V 4 bases short and J 4 bases short, with 13 bases between. Per the germline V gene, CDR1 is SGHVS and CDR2 is FNYEAQ. This CDR3 reads CASSSGSSPYGYTF. The CDR3 DNA reads TGTGCCAGCAGCTCCGGGTCTTCCCCCTATGGCTACACCTTC.

The V gene is TRBV7-2, the J gene TRBJ1-4; perhaps TRBD1 as D (5 bases). The germline CDR1 and CDR2 sequences are SGHTA and FQGNSA. Trimming stripped 1 base from V and 4 bases from J, with 19 bases between. The CDR3 covers 18 residues. CDR3 protein: CASSLVSRSSRGNEKLFF. CDR3 bases: TGTGCCAGCAGCTTAGTTTCCCGTAGTTCTAGGGGTAATGAAAAACTGTTTTTT. The variable domain in full, completed from reference TRBV7-2 and TRBJ1-4, reads GAGVSQSPSNKVTEKGKDVELRCDPISGHTALYWYRQSLGQGLEFLIYFQGNSAPDKSGLPSDRFSAERTGGSVSTLTIQRTQQEDSAVYLCASSLVSRSSRGNEKLFFGSGTQLSVL.

The V call is TRBV21-1, the J call TRBJ2-4; TRBD2 is the table's D call, not checked against the DNA. TRBV21-1 is described as a pseudogene. The CDR3 sequence is 17 residues long. Written as DNA, the CDR3 is TGTGCCAGCCGCCGACTAGCGGGGGGCCGACGTTACAACATTCAGTACTTC. Amino acid sequence: CASRRLAGGRRYNIQYF.

The chain couples TRBV18 to TRBJ2-7, with D unclear. In germline, CDR1 is KGHSH, CDR2 LQKENI. The CDR3 is 14 residues long. Trimming removed 1 base at V and 2 bases at J, with 9 bases between. CDR3 sequence reads: CASSPRTNTYEQYF. In DNA, the CDR3 is TGTGCCAGCTCACCACGAACAAATACCTACGAGCAGTACTTC.

V gene TRBV5-1 combines with J gene TRBJ1-2; D is unclear. V was trimmed by 0 bases and J by 5 bases, leaving 5 bases between them. The CDR3 totals 12 residues. CDR1 and CDR2 from the germline V gene are SGHRS and YFSETQ. The CDR3 DNA is TGCGCCAGCAGCTTGGCTACGTATGGCTACACCTTC. Amino acids: CASSLATYGYTF. Full variable domain (rest looked up from reference TRBV5-1 and TRBJ1-2): KAGVTQTPRYLIKTRGQQVTLSCSPISGHRSVSWYQQTPGQGLQFLFEYFSETQRNKGNFPGRFSGRQFSNSRSEMNVSTLELGDSALYLCASSLATYGYTFGSGTRLTVV.

V is TRBV9 and J is TRBJ2-2; 14 nucleotides align to TRBD2. The CDR3 has 18 residues. Germline V gives CDR1 SGDLS, CDR2 YYNGEE. Trimming removed 3 bases from V and 2 bases from J; junction bases left unmatched: 6. The chain's CDR3 is CASSEGLAGVLNTGELFF. The DNA of the CDR3 is TGTGCCAGCAGCGAGGGACTAGCGGGGGTCCTAAACACCGGGGAGCTGTTTTTT.

The rearrangement uses TRBV10-1 and TRBJ2-7; D may be TRBD1 (6 bases). The V end was cut by 10 bases, the J end by 2 bases, with 15 bases between. The CDR3 covers 13 residues. Germline CDR1 WNHNN, CDR2 SYGVQD (reference sequence). CDR3 sequence: CATSGVSPYEQYF. The CDR3 nucleotides read TGCGCCACATCAGGGGTCAGCCCCTACGAGCAGTACTTC.

The rearrangement joins TRBV6-2 or TRBV6-3 to TRBJ1-1, with TRBD1 identical over 10 bases. The CDR3 extends over 16 amino acids. Germline CDR1 and CDR2: MNHEY and SVGEGT. The ends lost 5 bases at V and 3 bases at J; junction bases unmatched: 9. The CDR3 here is CASSPDPGQGDTEAFF. CDR3 DNA: TGTGCCAGCAGTCCAGACCCTGGACAGGGGGACACTGAAGCTTTCTTT.

This clone was detected once. A junction end diverges from the germline sequence, so it may reflect a read error. V gene TRBV7-9 combines with J gene TRBJ2-7, with 9 bases lining up with TRBD1. The CDR3 totals 11 residues. Germline loops: CDR1 SEHNR, CDR2 FQNEAQ (reference sequence). The CDR3 loop reads CASSRGDRVSF. In DNA, the CDR3 is TGTGCCAGCAGCCGGGGGGACAGGGTCTCCTTC.

The chain recombines TRBV30 with TRBJ1-2; D is possibly TRBD1 (5 bases). The CDR3 covers 17 residues. The V end lost 0 bases, the J end lost 2 bases, and 19 bases lay between the germline ends. CDR1 is GTSNPN, CDR2 SVGIG, per germline (reference sequence). The CDR3 region is CAWSVSGREAGNYGYTF. CDR3 sequence (DNA): TGTGCCTGGAGTGTATCGGGCCGCGAGGCAGGGAACTATGGCTACACCTTC.

The chain joins TRBV7-2 to TRBJ1-1; 10 positions match TRBD1. V was pared by 3 bases and J by 7 bases, with 5 bases of the junction left unmatched. Germline CDR1 reads SGHTA; CDR2 reads FQGNSA. This CDR3 contains 14 residues. As DNA, the CDR3 is TGTGCCAGCAGCTTCGGACAGGGGGTAGGTGAAGCTTTCTTT. Encoded protein: CASSFGQGVGEAFF.

The rearrangement links TRBV19 to TRBJ2-5; TRBD2 matches 8 bases. V lost 4 bases, J lost 3 bases, and 4 bases stayed unmatched. This CDR3 has 14 amino acids. Germline V CDR1 and CDR2: LNHDA, SQIVND (reference sequence). In DNA, the CDR3 is TGTGCCAGTAGTACGGGACTAGGCGAAGAGACCCAGTACTTC. This encodes CASSTGLGEETQYF.

The V gene is TRBV10-1, the J gene TRBJ1-1, with D perhaps TRBD1 (6 bases). V gave up 6 bases and J gave up 1 base, with 9 bases separating them. Per the germline V gene, CDR1 is WNHNN and CDR2 is SYGVQD (reference sequence). The CDR3 consists of 13 residues. CDR3 sequence (DNA): TGCGCCAGCAGGCCGGGACAGAACACTGAAGCTTTCTTT. It yields the protein CASRPGQNTEAFF.

V and J are TRBV5-8 and TRBJ1-4; maybe TRBD1 (5 bases). CDR3 length: 16 residues. Germline V gene sequence: CDR1 SGHTS, CDR2 YDEGEE. The ends were cut back, 1 base at V and 2 bases at J, with 12 bases in the middle. The CDR3 bases are TGTGCCAGCAGCTTGTCGGGGGGATGGACTAATGAAAAACTGTTTTTT. Its translation is CASSLSGGWTNEKLFF.

The chain joins TRBV5-1 to TRBJ1-1; 8 bases map to TRBD1. The germline gives CDR1 SGHRS, CDR2 YFSETQ. This CDR3 has 15 amino acids. Trimming at V came to 0 bases and at J to 0 bases, leaving 1 base not matched to a gene. The CDR3 region has the DNA TGCGCCAGCAGCTTGGGGGGACAGGTGAACACTGAAGCTTTCTTT. Translating it yields CASSLGGQVNTEAFF.

The chain employs TRBV5-1 and TRBJ2-1; 9 positions agree with TRBD1. The CDR3 has 14 amino acids. Germline CDR1 reads SGHRS; CDR2 reads YFSETQ. With V trimmed by 4 bases and J by 6 bases, 5 bases remained unmatched. The CDR3 spells CASSTGGNLNEQFF. The CDR3 region has the DNA TGCGCCAGCAGCACAGGGGGCAATCTCAATGAGCAGTTCTTC.

The rearrangement joins TRBV25-1 to TRBJ2-1; D perhaps matches TRBD1 (5 bases). Germline V gene data show CDR1 as MGHDK and CDR2 as SYGVNS. The CDR3 is 13 residues long. Between the trimmed V and J ends, which lost 5 bases and 3 bases, there was a span of 8 bases. CDR3 loop: CASSRTRYNEQFF. In nucleotides, the CDR3 is TGTGCCAGCAGTCGGACACGCTACAATGAGCAGTTCTTC.

The V gene is TRBV9, the J gene TRBJ2-2; 8 bases map to TRBD2. Looked up from germline, CDR1 is SGDLS and CDR2 is YYNGEE. The V and J ends lost 0 bases and 4 bases, in that order; junction bases with no gene match: 8. The CDR3 spans 17 residues. In DNA, the CDR3 is TGTGCCAGCAGCGTAGAAGCCGGGGGGGAGGTCACCGGGGAGCTGTTTTTT. It encodes CASSVEAGGEVTGELFF.

Turning to this clone: The same CDR3 arises from other DNA sequences in this sample as well. The chain combines TRBV3-1 (or the pseudogene TRBV3-2) with TRBJ2-3; 9 nucleotides line up with TRBD2. The J segment lost 6 bases and the V segment lost 4 bases, leaving 5 bases of the junction unmatched. The CDR3 is 14 residues long. Germline loops: CDR1 LGHDT, CDR2 YNNKEL (reference sequence). The CDR3 DNA sequence: TGTGCCAGCAGCCCGCGGGGGGGCCGCGATACGCAGTATTTT. As protein: CASSPRGGRDTQYF.

This sequence joins TRBV9 and TRBJ1-2; a weak D match, TRBD1 (6 bases). Germline CDR1 is SGDLS and CDR2 is YYNGEE. V was pared by 4 bases and J by 8 bases, with 18 bases between. This CDR3 contains 14 residues. CDR3 sequence (DNA): TGTGCCAGCAGCAACAGGGAGGGACGTAGAGGCTACACCTTC. Its translation: CASSNREGRRGYTF. The full variable domain, with the rest looked up from reference TRBV9 and TRBJ1-2, is DSGVTQTPKHLITATGQRVTLRCSPRSGDLSVYWYQQSLDQGLQFLIQYYNGEERAKGNILERFSAQQFPDLHSELNLSSLELGDSALYFCASSNREGRRGYTFGSGTRLTVV.

The CDR3 DNA sequence: TGTGCCAGCAGTCAAGGGGGCGAGCAGTACTTC. Protein product: CASSQGGEQYF. The chain links TRBV12-3 or TRBV12-4 to TRBJ2-7; perhaps TRBD1 as D (6 bases). The CDR3 runs 11 residues. V gave up 5 bases and J gave up 6 bases, with 8 bases separating them.

This clone showed up just once. The chain carries TRBV5-4 and TRBJ1-2; weak D call: TRBD1 (6 bases). This CDR3 has 14 amino acids. Trimming cost V 0 bases and J 2 bases, with 8 bases left between them. The germline gives CDR1 SGHNT, CDR2 YYREEE (reference sequence). The CDR3 DNA follows: TGTGCCAGCAGCTTGGACCAGGGGAACTATGGCTACACCTTC. This codes for CASSLDQGNYGYTF.

V is TRBV6-6 and J is TRBJ1-1; D gene uncertain. This CDR3 comprises 13 residues. Germline V CDR1 and CDR2: MNHNY, SVGAGI (reference sequence). V lost 4 bases to trimming and J lost 7 bases, with 13 bases between them. The CDR3 DNA is TGTGCCAGCAGTTCCACGAGCCTGAATGAAGCTTTCTTT. This encodes CASSSTSLNEAFF.

The chain couples TRBV6-5 to TRBJ1-5; TRBD1 matches 8 bases. The V gene's germline CDR1 is MNHEY and CDR2 SVGAGI. The CDR3 extends over 15 amino acids. V was pared by 4 bases and J by 2 bases, with 4 bases of the junction left unmatched. The CDR3 loop reads CASSFQGAGNQPQHF. CDR3 nucleotides: TGTGCCAGCAGTTTTCAGGGGGCGGGCAATCAGCCCCAGCATTTT.

The rearrangement uses TRBV7-9 and TRBJ1-5, with TRBD1 as a possible D gene (6 bases). Germline V gives CDR1 SEHNR, CDR2 FQNEAQ (reference sequence). The CDR3 extends over 15 amino acids. V was trimmed by 4 bases and J by 2 bases, leaving 12 bases between them. This CDR3 reads CASSSRGGGNQPQHF. The CDR3 DNA reads TGTGCCAGCAGCTCCCGGGGGGGCGGCAATCAGCCCCAGCATTTT.

This clone was seen once. The rearrangement joins TRBV7-9 to TRBJ1-2; 8 bases fit TRBD1. This CDR3 comprises 16 residues. V lost 1 base, J lost 4 bases, and 8 bases stayed unmatched. Per the germline V gene, CDR1 is SEHNR and CDR2 is FQNEAQ (reference sequence). This chain's CDR3 is CASSLGQGAFVYGYTF. CDR3 coding DNA: TGTGCCAGCAGCTTAGGGCAGGGGGCTTTTGTCTATGGCTACACCTTC. Combining the CDR3 with reference TRBV7-9 and TRBJ1-2 gives the whole variable domain DTGVSQNPRHKITKRGQNVTFRCDPISEHNRLYWYRQTLGQGPEFLTYFQNEAQLEKSRLLSDRFSAERPKGSFSTLEIQRTEQGDSAMYLCASSLGQGAFVYGYTFGSGTRLTVV.

The rearrangement joins TRBV6-4 to TRBJ1-1; D possibly corresponds to TRBD1 (5 bases). Trimming left V 3 bases short and J 5 bases short, with 10 bases between. Germline V gene sequence: CDR1 MRHNA, CDR2 SNTAGT. This CDR3 is 13 amino acids long. CDR3 coding DNA: TGTGCCAGCAGTGAGCGGGGGGGGACTGAAGCTTTCTTT. This gives the protein CASSERGGTEAFF.

V is TRBV9 and J is TRBJ2-3; tentatively, D is TRBD1 (6 bases). V was pared by 4 bases and J by 6 bases, with 18 bases between. This CDR3 has 15 residues. Germline V gene lookup returns CDR1 SGDLS and CDR2 YYNGEE. DNA of the CDR3: TGTGCCAGCAGCCCCCCAGGGGACCCTTCGGATACGCAGTATTTT. Its protein is CASSPPGDPSDTQYF.

The CDR3 protein is CAWSVRTGIYGYTF. The CDR3 region has the DNA TGTGCCTGGAGTGTACGGACAGGGATCTATGGCTACACCTTC. The genes are TRBV30 and TRBJ1-2, with 8 bases aligning to TRBD1. The CDR3 covers 14 residues. The trim removed 0 bases at V and 4 bases at J, leaving 4 bases unmatched. In germline, CDR1 is GTSNPN, CDR2 SVGIG (reference sequence).